This T cell receptor beta chain was documented in a study of CD8 T cells in ankylosing spondylitis. CDR3 length: 13 residues. The germline V and J ends were trimmed by 2 bases and 7 bases, with 8 bases remaining between them. Germline CDR1 MNHNY, CDR2 SVGAGI (reference sequence). TCRdb re-called the 5' RACE reads through MiXCR, storing one row per CDR3 protein. Here the sample spans around 230,000 distinct CDR3 sequences, 8% to 10% being singletons. This clonotype was recorded at least ten times. The sequenced sample consisted of blood, either unsorted or a sorted T cell fraction (not recorded which). The receptor was isolated from a female donor with ankylosing spondylitis or in good health (not recorded which). V and J are TRBV6-6 and TRBJ1-4, with unresolved D. The CDR3 nucleotides read TGTGCCAGCAGTTACGCGGGTGGTGAAAAACTGTTTTTT. As protein: CASSYAGGEKLFF.